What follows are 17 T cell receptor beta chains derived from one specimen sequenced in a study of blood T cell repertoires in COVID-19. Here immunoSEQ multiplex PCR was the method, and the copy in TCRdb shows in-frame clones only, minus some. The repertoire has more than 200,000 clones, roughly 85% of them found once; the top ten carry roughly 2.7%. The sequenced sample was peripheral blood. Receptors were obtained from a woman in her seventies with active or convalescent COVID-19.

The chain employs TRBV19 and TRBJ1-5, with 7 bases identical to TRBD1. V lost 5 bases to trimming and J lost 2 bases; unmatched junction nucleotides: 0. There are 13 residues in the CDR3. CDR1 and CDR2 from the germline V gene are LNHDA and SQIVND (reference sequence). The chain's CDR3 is CASSDRGNQPQHF. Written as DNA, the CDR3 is TGTGCCAGTAGTGACAGGGGCAATCAGCCCCAGCATTTT.

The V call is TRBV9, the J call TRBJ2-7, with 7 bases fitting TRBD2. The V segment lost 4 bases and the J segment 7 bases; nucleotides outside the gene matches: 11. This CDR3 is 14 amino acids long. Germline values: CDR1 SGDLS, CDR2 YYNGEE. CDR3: CASSPLGGGGEQYF. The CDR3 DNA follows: TGTGCCAGCAGCCCTCTAGGCGGGGGAGGAGAGCAGTACTTC.

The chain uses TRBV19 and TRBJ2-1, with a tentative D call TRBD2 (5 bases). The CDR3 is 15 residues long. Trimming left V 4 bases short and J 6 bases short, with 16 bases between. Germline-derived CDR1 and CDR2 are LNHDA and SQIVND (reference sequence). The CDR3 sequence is CASSTTAAEFNEQFF. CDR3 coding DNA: TGTGCCAGTAGTACTACGGCAGCGGAGTTCAATGAGCAGTTCTTC.

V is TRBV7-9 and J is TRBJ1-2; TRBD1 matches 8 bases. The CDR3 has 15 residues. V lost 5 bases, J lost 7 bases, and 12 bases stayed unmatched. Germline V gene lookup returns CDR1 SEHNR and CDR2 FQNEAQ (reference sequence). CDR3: CASSDTDRERGGYTF. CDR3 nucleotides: TGTGCCAGCAGCGATACGGACAGGGAAAGAGGTGGCTACACCTTC.

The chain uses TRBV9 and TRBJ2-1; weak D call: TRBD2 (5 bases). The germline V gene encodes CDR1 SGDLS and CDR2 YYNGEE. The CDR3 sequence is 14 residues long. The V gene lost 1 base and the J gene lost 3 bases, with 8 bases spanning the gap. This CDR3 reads CASSVSGNYNEQFF. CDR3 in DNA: TGTGCCAGCAGCGTAAGCGGAAACTACAATGAGCAGTTCTTC.

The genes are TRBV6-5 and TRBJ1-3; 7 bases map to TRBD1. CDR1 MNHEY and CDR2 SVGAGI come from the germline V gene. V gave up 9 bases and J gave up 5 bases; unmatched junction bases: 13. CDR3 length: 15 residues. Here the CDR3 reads CASPPPGQPRNTIYF. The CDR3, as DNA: TGTGCCAGTCCCCCCCCGGGACAGCCTAGAAACACCATATATTTT.

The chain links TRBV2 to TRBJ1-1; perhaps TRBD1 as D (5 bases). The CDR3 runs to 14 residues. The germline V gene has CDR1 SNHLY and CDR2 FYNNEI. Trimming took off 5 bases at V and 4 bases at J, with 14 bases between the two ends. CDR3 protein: CASSLAQGSTEAFF. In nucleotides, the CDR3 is TGTGCCAGCAGTTTGGCTCAGGGTAGCACTGAAGCTTTCTTT.

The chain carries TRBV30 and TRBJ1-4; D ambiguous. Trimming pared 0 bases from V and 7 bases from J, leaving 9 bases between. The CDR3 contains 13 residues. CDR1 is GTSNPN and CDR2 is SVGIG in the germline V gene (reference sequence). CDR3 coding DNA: TGTGCCTGGAGTGTACGAGGCAGTGAAAAACTGTTTTTT. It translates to CAWSVRGSEKLFF.

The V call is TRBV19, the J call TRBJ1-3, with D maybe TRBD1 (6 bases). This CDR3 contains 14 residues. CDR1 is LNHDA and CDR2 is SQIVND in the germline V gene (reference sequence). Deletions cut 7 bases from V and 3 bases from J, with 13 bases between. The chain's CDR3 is CASIGNRVGNTIYF. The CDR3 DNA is TGTGCCAGTATTGGGAACAGGGTTGGAAACACCATATATTTT.

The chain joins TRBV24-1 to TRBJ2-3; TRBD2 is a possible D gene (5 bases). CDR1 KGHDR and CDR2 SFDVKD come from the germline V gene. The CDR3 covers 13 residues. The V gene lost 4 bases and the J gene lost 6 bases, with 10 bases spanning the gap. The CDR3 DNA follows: TGTGCCACCAGTGAGGGCGGGTACGATACGCAGTATTTT. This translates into CATSEGGYDTQYF.

The CDR3 reads CAISLGQGASPLHF. The CDR3 nucleotides are TGTGCCATCAGTCTCGGACAGGGGGCGTCACCCCTCCACTTT. The rearrangement joins TRBV10-3 to TRBJ1-6, with TRBD1 matching 11 bases. Trimming removed 5 bases from V and 10 bases from J; junction bases left unmatched: 4. CDR3 length: 14 residues. Germline values: CDR1 ENHRY, CDR2 SYGVKD.

CDR3 amino acids: CASAPSGRYEQFF. For the CDR3, the DNA is TGTGCGAGCGCCCCTAGCGGGAGATATGAGCAGTTCTTC. The chain recombines TRBV7-9 with TRBJ2-1; 10 nucleotides line up with TRBD2. Germline assignment: CDR1 SEHNR and CDR2 FQNEAQ (reference sequence). This CDR3 spans 13 amino acids.

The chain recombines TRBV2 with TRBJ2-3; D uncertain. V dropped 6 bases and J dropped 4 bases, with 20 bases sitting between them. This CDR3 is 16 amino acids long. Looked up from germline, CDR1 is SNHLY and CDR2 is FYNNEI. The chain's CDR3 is CASSRTTSSEADTQYF. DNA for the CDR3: TGTGCCAGCAGCCGAACGACTTCCAGCGAGGCAGATACGCAGTATTTT.

The CDR3 reads CASSPVSPGMNTIYF. For the CDR3, the DNA is TGTGCCAGCAGCCCGGTATCCCCAGGGATGAACACCATATATTTT. The chain employs TRBV4-2 and TRBJ1-3, with D possibly matching TRBD1 (5 bases). Germline CDR1 is LGHNA and CDR2 is YNFKEQ. The CDR3 is 15 residues long. V lost 4 bases to trimming and J lost 7 bases, with 17 bases between them.

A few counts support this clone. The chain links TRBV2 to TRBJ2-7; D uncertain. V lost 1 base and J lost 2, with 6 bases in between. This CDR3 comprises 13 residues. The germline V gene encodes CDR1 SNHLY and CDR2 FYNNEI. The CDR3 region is CASSEEAPYEQYF. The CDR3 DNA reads TGTGCCAGCAGTGAAGAAGCCCCCTACGAGCAGTACTTC.

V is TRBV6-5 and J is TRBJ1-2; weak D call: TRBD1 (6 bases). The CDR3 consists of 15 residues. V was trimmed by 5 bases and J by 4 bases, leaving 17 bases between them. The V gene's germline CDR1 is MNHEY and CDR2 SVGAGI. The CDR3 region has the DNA TGTGCCAGCAGTAAAAATCGAGGGGGGGGCTATGGCTACACCTTC. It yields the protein CASSKNRGGGYGYTF.

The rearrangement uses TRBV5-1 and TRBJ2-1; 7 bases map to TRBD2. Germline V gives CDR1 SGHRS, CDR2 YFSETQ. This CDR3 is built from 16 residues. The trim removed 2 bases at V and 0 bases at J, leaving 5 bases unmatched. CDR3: CASSLQAGTSYNEQFF. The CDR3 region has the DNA TGCGCCAGCAGCTTACAAGCGGGAACCTCCTACAATGAGCAGTTCTTC.